A single sample is the source of the 9 T cell receptor beta chains below, sequenced in a study of T cell responses to AZD1222 COVID-19 vaccine. This table comes from immunoSEQ multiplex PCR, and its TCRdb copy is limited to in-frame clones, with some not included. The table has about 150,000 clones, around nine tenths seen once. The sample in question was peripheral blood, obtained on day 0 of AZD1222 vaccination. These receptors all come from an adult in good health.

The chain recombines TRBV21-1 with TRBJ1-2. TRBV21-1 is classified as a pseudogene. The CDR3 spans 12 residues. CDR3: CASSNLPAGYTF. The CDR3 DNA is TGTGCCAGCAGCAATTTACCCGCTGGCTACACCTTC.

This chain joins TRBV19 and TRBJ1-1, with TRBD1 identical over 8 bases. Trimming took 4 bases from V and 3 from J; bases not matched to a gene: 1. The CDR3 extends over 13 amino acids. Per germline, CDR1 LNHDA and CDR2 SQIVND (reference sequence). The CDR3 protein is CASSKDRDTEAFF. The CDR3, as DNA: TGTGCCAGTAGTAAGGACAGGGACACTGAAGCTTTCTTT.

This chain links TRBV30 with TRBJ1-2; D is possibly TRBD1 (6 bases). V lost 7 bases, J lost 5 bases, and 17 bases lay in between. This CDR3 spans 13 amino acids. The germline CDR1 and CDR2 sequences are GTSNPN and SVGIG (reference sequence). Here the CDR3 DNA reads TGTGCCTTCAGCAGGGGATGGGGGTATGGCTACACCTTC. Translated, it gives CAFSRGWGYGYTF.

V and J are TRBV6-5 and TRBJ1-3; no clear D. From germline, CDR1 is MNHEY and CDR2 SVGAGI. The CDR3 is 12 amino acids. The V gene lost 6 bases and the J gene lost 3 bases, with 6 bases spanning the gap. This chain's CDR3 is CASRTDGNTIYF. DNA of the CDR3: TGTGCCAGCAGGACTGATGGAAACACCATATATTTT.

The J gene is TRBJ1-2, the V gene TRBV7-3; D is unclear. The CDR3 totals 14 residues. Trimming took off 0 bases at V and 3 bases at J, with 8 bases between the two ends. Germline V gene lookup returns CDR1 SGHTA and CDR2 FQGTGA. The CDR3 nucleotides are TGTGCCAGCAGCTTAACCAGTGGGGACTATGGCTACACCTTC. It specifies CASSLTSGDYGYTF.

This clone was seen once. The rearrangement joins TRBV28 to TRBJ2-7; a possible D gene is TRBD1 (6 bases). Germline V gene data show CDR1 as MDHEN and CDR2 as SYDVKM. Deletions cut 5 bases from V and 2 bases from J, with 13 bases between. CDR3 length: 14 residues. The DNA for the CDR3 is TGTGCCAGCAGTCCCCGGACAGTTACCTACGAGCAGTACTTC. Protein sequence: CASSPRTVTYEQYF.

This clone was seen more than once but under ten times. V and J are TRBV12-3 or TRBV12-4 and TRBJ1-1; D unclear. The CDR3 spans 12 residues. Deletions cut 3 bases from V and 5 bases from J, with 7 bases between. The CDR3 nucleotides read TGTGCCAGCAGTTTTGCCTGGACTGAAGCTTTCTTT. As protein: CASSFAWTEAFF.

The chain employs TRBV7-2 and TRBJ1-6; D unclear. V gave up 1 base and J gave up 7 bases, with 8 bases separating them. The CDR3 runs 14 residues. The germline CDR1 and CDR2 sequences are SGHTA and FQGNSA. This CDR3 reads CASSLVQSNSPLHF. CDR3 DNA: TGTGCCAGCAGCTTAGTCCAGAGCAATTCACCCCTCCACTTT. Full variable domain (rest looked up from reference TRBV7-2 and TRBJ1-6): GAGVSQSPSNKVTEKGKDVELRCDPISGHTALYWYRQSLGQGLEFLIYFQGNSAPDKSGLPSDRFSAERTGGSVSTLTIQRTQQEDSAVYLCASSLVQSNSPLHFGNGTRLTVT.

The chain employs TRBV19 and TRBJ1-3; D is possibly TRBD1 (5 bases). V lost 7 bases and J 0 bases, leaving 10 bases between the germline ends. Per germline, CDR1 LNHDA and CDR2 SQIVND (reference sequence). The CDR3 extends over 14 amino acids. The CDR3: CASKATGSGNTIYF. The DNA for the CDR3 is TGTGCCAGTAAAGCAACAGGCTCTGGAAACACCATATATTTT.